This TCR beta chain originates from a study of molecular identifiers for immune sequencing clone quantification. Study-wide points: Jurkat TCR RNA spiked in from one cell reportedly remained identifiable amid 970,000 or so naive cells. Should identical TCR molecules share a barcode, the sizes of highly expanded clones could be underestimated.

Sorting defined naive CD8 T cells as CD8+CD4-CCR7+CD45RA+. Regarding this clonotype: Its antigen is not identified.

TCRdb reanalysed the PCR reads using MiXCR and keeps one entry per CDR3 protein. The sample gives roughly 300,000 distinct CDR3 sequences, over 20% of which show up once; about 0.73% is in the top ten. Sequenced: naive CD8+ T cells from blood, with Jurkat cell RNA spiked in. The subset is: FACS-sorted CD8+CD4-CCR7+CD45RA+ naive T cells. The clonotype was recovered from a human donor in good health. Some libraries in this study had Jurkat cell RNA spiked in.

The chain's CDR3 is CASSLGGTGVSYEQYF. CDR3 bases: TGTGCCAGCAGCCTCGGTGGGACAGGGGTTTCCTACGAGCAGTACTTC. The chain joins TRBV3-1 to TRBJ2-7; 10 bases map to TRBD1. This CDR3 has 16 residues. V dropped 4 bases and J dropped 1; count of bases not matched to a gene: 7. CDR1 and CDR2 (germline): LGHDT, YNNKEL (reference sequence).